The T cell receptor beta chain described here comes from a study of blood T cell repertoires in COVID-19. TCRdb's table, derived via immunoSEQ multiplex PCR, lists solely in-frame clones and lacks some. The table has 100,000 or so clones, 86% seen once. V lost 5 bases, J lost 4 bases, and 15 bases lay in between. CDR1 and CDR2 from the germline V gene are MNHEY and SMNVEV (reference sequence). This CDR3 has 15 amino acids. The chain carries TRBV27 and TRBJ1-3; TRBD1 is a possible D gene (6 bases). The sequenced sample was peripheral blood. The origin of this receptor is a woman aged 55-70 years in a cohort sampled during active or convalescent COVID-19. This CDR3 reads CASSLQGPMGNTIYF. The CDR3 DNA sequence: TGTGCCAGCAGTCTACAGGGACCGATGGGAAACACCATATATTTT.